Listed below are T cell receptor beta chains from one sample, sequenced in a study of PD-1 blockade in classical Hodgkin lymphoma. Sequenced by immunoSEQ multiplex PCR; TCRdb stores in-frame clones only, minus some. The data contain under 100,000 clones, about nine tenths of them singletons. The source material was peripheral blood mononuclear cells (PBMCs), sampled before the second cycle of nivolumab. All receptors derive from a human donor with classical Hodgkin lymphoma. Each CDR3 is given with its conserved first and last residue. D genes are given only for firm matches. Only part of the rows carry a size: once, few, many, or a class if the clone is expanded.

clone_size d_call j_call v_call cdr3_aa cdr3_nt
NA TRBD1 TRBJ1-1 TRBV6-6 CASSYLDRGATEAFF TGTGCCAGCAGTTACCTGGACAGGGGGGCCACTGAAGCTTTCTTT
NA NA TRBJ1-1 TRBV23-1 CASSQSSRVETGNTEAFF TGCGCCAGCAGTCAATCGAGCAGGGTGGAGACAGGGAACACTGAAGCTTTCTTT
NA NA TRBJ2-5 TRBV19 CATRRGGETQYF TGTGCCACCCGCCGTGGCGGGGAGACCCAGTACTTC
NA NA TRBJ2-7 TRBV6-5 CASSYGRTDHQYEQYF TGTGCCAGCAGTTATGGACGGACAGACCATCAATACGAGCAGTACTTC
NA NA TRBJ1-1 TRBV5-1 CASSLGQPSTEAFF TGCGCCAGCAGCTTGGGGCAACCTTCCACTGAAGCTTTCTTT
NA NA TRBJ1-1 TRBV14 CASSQMRPGGTEAFF TGTGCCAGCAGCCAAATGAGGCCCGGGGGCACTGAAGCTTTCTTT
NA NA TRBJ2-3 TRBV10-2 CASSETRTVAALTDTQYF TGCGCCAGCAGTGAGACGCGAACCGTGGCAGCACTCACAGATACGCAGTATTTT
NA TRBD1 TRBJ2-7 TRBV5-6 CASSLGQGLRGFYEQYF TGTGCCAGCAGCTTGGGACAGGGTCTACGGGGCTTCTACGAGCAGTACTTC
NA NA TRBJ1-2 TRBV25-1 CASSEYGGRANYGYTF TGTGCCAGCAGTGAATATGGTGGCAGAGCTAACTATGGCTACACCTTC
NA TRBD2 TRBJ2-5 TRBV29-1 CSASGSGQETQYF TGCAGCGCTAGCGGGAGCGGGCAAGAGACCCAGTACTTC
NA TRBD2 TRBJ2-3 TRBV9 CASSASGRALDTQYF TGTGCCAGCAGCGCGAGCGGGAGGGCCTTGGATACGCAGTATTTT
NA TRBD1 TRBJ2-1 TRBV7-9 CASSSDRDRGPNEQFF TGTGCCAGCAGTAGCGACCGGGACAGGGGGCCCAATGAGCAGTTCTTC
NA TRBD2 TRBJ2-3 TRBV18 CASSPNAGGEADTQYF TGTGCCAGCTCACCGAACGCGGGAGGGGAGGCTGATACGCAGTATTTT
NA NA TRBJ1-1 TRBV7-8 CASSSFRVLDTEAFF TGTGCCAGCAGCTCTTTCAGGGTGTTAGACACTGAAGCTTTCTTT
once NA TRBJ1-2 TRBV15 CATSSKNREVSYGYTF TGTGCCACCAGCAGTAAAAACAGGGAGGTCTCTTATGGCTACACCTTC
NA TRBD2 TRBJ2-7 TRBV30 CAWSVAGGHYEQYF TGTGCCTGGAGTGTAGCGGGAGGGCACTACGAGCAGTACTTC
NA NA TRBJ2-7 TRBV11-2 CASSDRQVSYEQYF TGTGCCAGCAGCGACCGACAGGTCTCCTACGAGCAGTACTTC
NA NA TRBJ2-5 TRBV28 CASSFDRLGQETQYF TGTGCCAGCAGTTTTGACCGGCTGGGGCAAGAGACCCAGTACTTC
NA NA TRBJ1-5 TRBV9 CASSGTAYSNQPQHF TGTGCCAGCAGCGGGACAGCTTATAGCAATCAGCCCCAGCATTTT
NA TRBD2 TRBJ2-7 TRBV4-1 CASSPGLEVYEQYF TGCGCCAGCAGCCCAGGACTAGAGGTCTACGAGCAGTACTTC
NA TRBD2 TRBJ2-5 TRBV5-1 CASSSGYGGEETQYF TGCGCCAGCAGCTCGGGGTACGGGGGGGAAGAGACCCAGTACTTC
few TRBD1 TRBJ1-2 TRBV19 CASMDRVVYGYTF TGTGCCAGTATGGACAGGGTAGTCTATGGCTACACCTTC
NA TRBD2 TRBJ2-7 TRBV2 CASSSLADSSYEQYF TGTGCCAGCAGTTCCCTAGCGGATAGCTCCTACGAGCAGTACTTC